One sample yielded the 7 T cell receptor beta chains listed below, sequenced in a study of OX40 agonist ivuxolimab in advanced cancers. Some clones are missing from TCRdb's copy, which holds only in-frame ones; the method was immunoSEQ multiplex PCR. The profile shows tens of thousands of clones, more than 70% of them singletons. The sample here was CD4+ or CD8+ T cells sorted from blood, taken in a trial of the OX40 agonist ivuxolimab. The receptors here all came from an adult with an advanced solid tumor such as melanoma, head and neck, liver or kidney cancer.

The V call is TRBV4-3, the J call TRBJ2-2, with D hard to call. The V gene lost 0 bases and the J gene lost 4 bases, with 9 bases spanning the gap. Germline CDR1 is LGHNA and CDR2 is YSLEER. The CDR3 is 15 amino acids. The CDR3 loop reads CASSQDLRATGELFF. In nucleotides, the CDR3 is TGCGCCAGCAGCCAAGATTTACGTGCCACCGGGGAGCTGTTTTTT.

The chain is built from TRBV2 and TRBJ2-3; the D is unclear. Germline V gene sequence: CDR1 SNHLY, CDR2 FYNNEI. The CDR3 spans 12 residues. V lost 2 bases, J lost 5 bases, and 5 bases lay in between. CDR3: CASSEQRDTQYF. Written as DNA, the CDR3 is TGTGCCAGCAGTGAACAGAGAGATACGCAGTATTTT. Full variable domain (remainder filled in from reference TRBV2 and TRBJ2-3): EPEVTQTPSHQVTQMGQEVILRCVPISNHLYFYWYRQILGQKVEFLVSFYNNEISEKSEIFDDQFSVERPDGSNFTLKIRSTKLEDSAMYFCASSEQRDTQYFGPGTRLTVL.

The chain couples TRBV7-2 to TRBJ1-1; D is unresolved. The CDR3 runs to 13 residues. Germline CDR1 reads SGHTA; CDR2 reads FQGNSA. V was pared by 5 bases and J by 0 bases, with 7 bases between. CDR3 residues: CASSRALNTEAFF. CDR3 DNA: TGTGCCAGCAGCCGCGCTTTGAACACTGAAGCTTTCTTT. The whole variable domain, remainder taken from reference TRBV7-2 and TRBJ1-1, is GAGVSQSPSNKVTEKGKDVELRCDPISGHTALYWYRQSLGQGLEFLIYFQGNSAPDKSGLPSDRFSAERTGGSVSTLTIQRTQQEDSAVYLCASSRALNTEAFFGQGTRLTVV.

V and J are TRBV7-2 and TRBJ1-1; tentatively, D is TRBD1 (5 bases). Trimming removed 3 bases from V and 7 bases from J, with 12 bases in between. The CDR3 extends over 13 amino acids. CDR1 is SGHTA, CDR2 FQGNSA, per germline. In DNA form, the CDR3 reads TGTGCCAGCAGCTTTCTGGGGGAGAGTGAAGCTTTCTTT. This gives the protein CASSFLGESEAFF.

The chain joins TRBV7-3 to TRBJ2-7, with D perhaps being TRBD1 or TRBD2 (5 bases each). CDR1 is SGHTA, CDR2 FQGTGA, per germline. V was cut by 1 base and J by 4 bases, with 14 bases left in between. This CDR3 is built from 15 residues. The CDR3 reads CASSLNPGTPYEQYF. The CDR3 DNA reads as TGTGCCAGCAGCTTAAACCCTGGGACGCCATACGAGCAGTACTTC.

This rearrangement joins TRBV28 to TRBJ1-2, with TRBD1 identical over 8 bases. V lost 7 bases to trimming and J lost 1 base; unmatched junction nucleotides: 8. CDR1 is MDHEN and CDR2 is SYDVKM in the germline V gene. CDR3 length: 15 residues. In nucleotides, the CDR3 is TGTGCCAGCACTCAGCAGGGGGCTGGTAACTATGGCTACACCTTC. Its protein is CASTQQGAGNYGYTF.

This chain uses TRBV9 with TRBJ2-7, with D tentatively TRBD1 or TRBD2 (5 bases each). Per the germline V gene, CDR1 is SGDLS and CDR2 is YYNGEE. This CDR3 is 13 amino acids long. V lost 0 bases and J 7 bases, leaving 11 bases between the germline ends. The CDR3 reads CASSVGGAGEQYF. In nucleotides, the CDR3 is TGTGCCAGCAGCGTAGGAGGGGCAGGGGAGCAGTACTTC.